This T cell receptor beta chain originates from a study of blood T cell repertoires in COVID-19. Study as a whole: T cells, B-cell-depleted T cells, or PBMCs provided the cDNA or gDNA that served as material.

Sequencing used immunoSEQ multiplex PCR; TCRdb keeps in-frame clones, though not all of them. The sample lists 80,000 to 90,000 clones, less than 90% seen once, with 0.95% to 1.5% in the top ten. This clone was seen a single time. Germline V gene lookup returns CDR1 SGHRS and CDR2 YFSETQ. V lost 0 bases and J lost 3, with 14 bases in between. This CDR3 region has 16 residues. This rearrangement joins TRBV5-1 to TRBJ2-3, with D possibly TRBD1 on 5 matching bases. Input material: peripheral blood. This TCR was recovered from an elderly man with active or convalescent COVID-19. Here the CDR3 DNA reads TGCGCCAGCAGCTTGGTGGGCCAGGGTGGGACAGATACGCAGTATTTT. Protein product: CASSLVGQGGTDTQYF.